The clone carrying this T cell receptor (beta chain) was observed at least ten times. The antigen is unknown. Different DNA sequences within this sample yield the same CDR3. These data come from a study of shared clonotypes between healthy human individuals. Study results and caveats: Among donors, the sharing of clonotypes was expected to be influenced by sequencing depth.

Trimming took 0 bases from V and 3 from J, leaving 2 bases between them. CDR1 and CDR2 from the germline V gene are MRHNA and SNTAGT. This CDR3 region has 13 residues. TCRdb keeps only in-frame clones here, not all; method: immunoSEQ multiplex PCR. This table holds under 600,000 clones, just over 75% found once. The J gene is TRBJ2-2, the V gene TRBV6-4, with no clear D. The sequence was collected from a woman aged 40 to 55 in good health. Some clones in this sample may be carry-over from other donors' samples. Sequencing used PBMCs. The CDR3 bases are TGTGCCAGCAGTGACTCGGACACCGGGGAGCTGTTTTTT. This translates into CASSDSDTGELFF.